A single sample is the source of the 24 T cell receptor beta chains below, sequenced in a study of T cell repertoires in cytomegalovirus infection. These receptors' targets are unknown. MiXCR, applied by TCRdb to the reads, yields one record per CDR3 protein. The sample consists of roughly 180,000 distinct CDR3 sequences, 20% to 25% of them appearing once. The source was CD8+ T cells from cultured PBMCs, collected from culture after CMV antigen stimulation. The receptors here all came from a human donor in good health (CMV status not recorded). Some clones in this sample may be carry-over from other donors' samples.

J is TRBJ2-6 and V is TRBV2; 9 nucleotides agree with TRBD1. With 1 base clipped from V and 0 bases from J, the junction kept 10 bases outside the gene matches. This CDR3 has 20 residues. In germline, CDR1 is SNHLY, CDR2 FYNNEI. The CDR3 region has the DNA TGTGCCAGCAGTGAAGATGTGGGGACAGGGCCTTACTCTGGGGCCAACGTCCTGACTTTC. Amino acids: CASSEDVGTGPYSGANVLTF.

This clonotype was found a few times. The chain is built from TRBV7-8 and TRBJ1-5, with D maybe TRBD1 (5 bases). With 1 base removed from V and 0 bases from J, the gap between germline ends came to 10 bases. Germline V gene data show CDR1 as SGHVS and CDR2 as FQNEAQ. This CDR3 has 16 amino acids. The CDR3 loop reads CASSLEGKFSNQPQHF. The CDR3, as DNA: TGTGCCAGCAGCTTAGAGGGGAAATTTAGCAATCAGCCCCAGCATTTT. Supplemented by reference TRBV7-8 and TRBJ1-5, the full variable domain reads GAGVSQSPRYKVAKRGQDVALRCDPISGHVSLFWYQQALGQGPEFLTYFQNEAQLDKSGLPSDRFFAERPEGSVSTLKIQRTQQEDSAVYLCASSLEGKFSNQPQHFGDGTRLSIL.

V gene TRBV13 combines with J gene TRBJ1-1, with a possible D match to TRBD1 (5 bases). Trimming cost V 0 bases and J 4 bases, with 9 bases left between them. Per the germline V gene, CDR1 is PRHDT and CDR2 is FYEKMQ (reference sequence). The CDR3 runs 14 residues. CDR3 nucleotides: TGTGCCAGCAGCTTAGGCCGGGGGATCACTGAAGCTTTCTTT. It specifies CASSLGRGITEAFF.

The chain employs TRBV20-1 and TRBJ2-1, with TRBD2 as a possible D gene (5 bases). The CDR3 is made up of 16 amino acids. The germline V gene encodes CDR1 DFQATT and CDR2 SNEGSKA (reference sequence). V was cut by 6 bases and J by 0 bases, with 18 bases left in between. The CDR3 sequence is CSAPFERFSSYNEQFF. In nucleotides, the CDR3 is TGCAGTGCCCCCTTCGAGCGGTTTAGCTCCTACAATGAGCAGTTCTTC.

This clonotype was detected a few times. V and J are TRBV11-3 and TRBJ1-2, with 9 nucleotides matching TRBD1. The CDR3 loop spans 13 amino acids. From germline, CDR1 is SGHNT and CDR2 YENEEA. V lost 10 bases and J lost 3; bases outside the gene matches: 6. CDR3: CATGTGRDYGYTF. The CDR3 nucleotides are TGTGCCACGGGGACAGGGAGGGACTATGGCTACACCTTC.

The chain joins TRBV7-2 to TRBJ1-2; TRBD1 aligns across 12 bases. V lost 5 bases and J lost 4; bases outside the gene matches: 11. CDR1 SGHTA and CDR2 FQGNSA come from the germline V gene. CDR3 size: 17 residues. Here the CDR3 reads CASSAGTGGSVLYGYTF. The CDR3 region has the DNA TGTGCCAGCAGCGCCGGGACAGGGGGCTCGGTCCTCTATGGCTACACCTTC.

The V call is TRBV7-8, the J call TRBJ2-7, with 9 bases matching TRBD2. CDR1 is SGHVS, CDR2 FQNEAQ, per germline. With V trimmed by 5 bases and J by 5 bases, 7 bases remained unmatched. CDR3 length: 14 amino acids. Here the CDR3 reads CASSPSGALHEQYF. In nucleotides, the CDR3 is TGTGCCAGCAGCCCTAGCGGGGCCCTCCACGAGCAGTACTTC.

This clonotype was recorded at least ten times. The chain joins TRBV12-3 or TRBV12-4 to TRBJ1-1; D is perhaps TRBD1 (5 bases). The CDR3 sequence is 14 residues long. V lost 4 bases, J lost 1 base, and 10 bases lay in between. CDR3 amino acids: CASSSGRGNTEAFF. CDR3 bases: TGTGCCAGCAGTTCGGGACGGGGGAACACTGAAGCTTTCTTT.

The rearrangement joins TRBV13 to TRBJ2-1, with D maybe TRBD1 (6 bases). V was clipped by 2 bases and J by 2 bases, with 13 bases between them. Germline V gives CDR1 PRHDT, CDR2 FYEKMQ (reference sequence). The CDR3 totals 16 residues. The CDR3 protein is CASSLSDSPTYNEQFF. CDR3 DNA sequence: TGTGCCAGCAGCTTATCGGACAGCCCTACCTACAATGAGCAGTTCTTC.

This clonotype has just a few counts. This chain connects TRBV29-1 to TRBJ1-1; D gene ambiguous. Trimming removed 4 bases from V and 3 bases from J, with 15 bases in between. CDR1 is SQVTM and CDR2 is ANQGSEA in the germline V gene. CDR3 length: 14 residues. The CDR3: CSVGTTRRDTEAFF. CDR3 in DNA: TGCAGCGTTGGAACGACCCGACGGGACACTGAAGCTTTCTTT.

This chain uses TRBV12-3 or TRBV12-4 with TRBJ1-1; no firm D call. V shed 0 bases and J shed 0 bases, with 8 bases lying between them. The CDR3 has 15 residues. The CDR3 loop reads CASSLATVMNTEAFF. In DNA form, the CDR3 reads TGTGCCAGCAGTTTAGCAACAGTCATGAACACTGAAGCTTTCTTT.

The rearrangement links TRBV20-1 to TRBJ2-7; D uncertain. The CDR3 has 13 residues. Germline V gene lookup returns CDR1 DFQATT and CDR2 SNEGSKA (reference sequence). Between the trimmed V and J ends, which lost 1 base and 7 bases, there was a span of 14 bases. CDR3 sequence (DNA): TGCAGTGCTAGAGGGCTGGGCGTGGGAGAGCAGTACTTC. Encoded protein: CSARGLGVGEQYF.

This clonotype was seen a handful of times. The chain combines TRBV6-1 with TRBJ2-7; D is possibly TRBD1 (5 bases). With 7 bases removed from V and 2 bases from J, the gap between germline ends came to 18 bases. Germline V gene data show CDR1 as MNHNS and CDR2 as SASEGT. This CDR3 contains 15 residues. The CDR3 sequence is CASNAFTGITYEQYF. CDR3 bases: TGTGCCAGCAATGCCTTTACAGGAATCACCTACGAGCAGTACTTC.

This clonotype was seen a few times. The V and J genes are TRBV7-9 and TRBJ1-2, with TRBD1 as a possible D gene (6 bases). This CDR3 has 14 residues. CDR1 is SEHNR, CDR2 FQNEAQ, per germline (reference sequence). V gave up 2 bases and J gave up 0 bases, with 7 bases separating them. The CDR3 here is CASSLQGTNYGYTF. The DNA of the CDR3 is TGTGCCAGCAGCTTACAGGGGACTAACTATGGCTACACCTTC.

In this sample, this clonotype turned up a few times. The chain combines TRBV5-1 with TRBJ2-1; 9 nucleotides line up with TRBD2. V was clipped by 0 bases and J by 4 bases; unmatched bases: 8. This CDR3 has 17 residues. Germline CDR1 is SGHRS and CDR2 is YFSETQ. The CDR3 loop is CASSLEPSGVYYNEQFF. CDR3 DNA sequence: TGCGCCAGCAGCTTGGAACCTAGCGGGGTATATTACAATGAGCAGTTCTTC.

Many counts were recorded for this clonotype. This chain uses TRBV18 with TRBJ2-7; 9 bases are a match to TRBD1. Germline assignment: CDR1 KGHSH and CDR2 LQKENI. J was trimmed by 1 base and V by 4 bases; bases with no gene match: 8. The CDR3 has 16 residues. Here the CDR3 reads CASSQDRGARSYEQYF. CDR3 in DNA: TGTGCCAGCTCACAGGACAGGGGAGCGAGGTCCTACGAGCAGTACTTC.

This clonotype showed up many times. The rearrangement joins TRBV6-1 to TRBJ2-6; the D gene is possibly TRBD1 (6 bases). Germline-derived CDR1 and CDR2 are MNHNS and SASEGT. CDR3 size: 15 residues. V was trimmed by 3 bases and J by 0 bases, leaving 6 bases between them. The CDR3 nucleotides are TGTGCCAGCAGTGAGGACAGCTCTGGGGCCAACGTCCTGACTTTC. It specifies CASSEDSSGANVLTF.

This clonotype was found many times. One end of the junction fails to match germline, which may point to a read error. The chain recombines TRBV4-1 with TRBJ1-1; D may be TRBD1 (6 bases). CDR3 length: 13 residues. Germline values: CDR1 MGHRA, CDR2 YSYEKL. Here the CDR3 DNA reads TGTGCCAGTTCCTGGACAGAGAACACTGAAGCTTTCTTT. This gives the protein CASSWTENTEAFF.

There are a few counts of this clonotype. The chain has TRBV11-1 and TRBJ2-1, with a possible D match to TRBD1 (5 bases). V was cut by 6 bases and J by 4 bases, with 19 bases left in between. Germline values: CDR1 SGHAT, CDR2 FQDESV (reference sequence). The CDR3 length is 16 residues. Here the CDR3 reads CASSPGAGNLYNEQFF. For the CDR3, the DNA is TGTGCCAGCAGTCCCGGAGCAGGGAACTTATACAATGAGCAGTTCTTC.

This rearrangement joins TRBV7-8 to TRBJ1-5; 7 nucleotides line up with TRBD1. Germline lookup yields CDR1 SGHVS and CDR2 FQNEAQ. The CDR3 consists of 14 residues. J gave up 6 bases and V 5 bases, and 7 bases lay outside the gene matches. The CDR3 bases are TGTGCCAGCAGCCTAAGGGGGCCGTTTCAGCCCCAGCATTTT. It encodes CASSLRGPFQPQHF.

This clonotype is medium-sized (0.01 to 0.1%) within its sample. The V call is TRBV13, the J call TRBJ1-1; TRBD1 might be the D (5 bases). CDR3 length: 14 residues. Trimming removed 1 base from V and 1 base from J, with 7 bases in between. Germline V gene sequence: CDR1 PRHDT, CDR2 FYEKMQ (reference sequence). DNA of the CDR3: TGTGCCAGCAGCTTAGATGGGGGGAACACTGAAGCTTTCTTT. As protein: CASSLDGGNTEAFF.

This clonotype came up a few times. The V and J genes are TRBV7-9 and TRBJ1-2, with D uncertain. This CDR3 spans 13 amino acids. Trimming left V 4 bases short and J 4 bases short, with 10 bases between. CDR1 is SEHNR, CDR2 FQNEAQ, per germline (reference sequence). This CDR3 reads CASSSPRIYGYTF. CDR3 coding DNA: TGTGCCAGCAGCTCGCCGAGGATCTATGGCTACACCTTC.

A few counts support this clonotype. The rearrangement uses TRBV6-6 and TRBJ2-6; no firm D call. The CDR3 contains 15 residues. Per the germline V gene, CDR1 is MNHNY and CDR2 is SVGAGI (reference sequence). The V end lost 7 bases, the J end lost 2 bases, and 12 bases lay between the germline ends. The CDR3 DNA reads as TGTGCCAGCACGGGTCTGTCCACTGGGGCCAACGTCCTGACTTTC. Translated: CASTGLSTGANVLTF.

The chain is built from TRBV7-2 and TRBJ2-7, with TRBD2 matching 8 bases. The CDR3 contains 14 residues. Trimming at V came to 7 bases and at J to 3 bases, leaving 8 bases not matched to a gene. CDR1 is SGHTA, CDR2 FQGNSA, per germline. CDR3 bases: TGTGCCAGCATCGGGGGGGCTACACACTACGAGCAGTACTTC. It yields the protein CASIGGATHYEQYF. Complete variable domain (other parts from reference TRBV7-2 and TRBJ2-7): GAGVSQSPSNKVTEKGKDVELRCDPISGHTALYWYRQSLGQGLEFLIYFQGNSAPDKSGLPSDRFSAERTGGSVSTLTIQRTQQEDSAVYLCASIGGATHYEQYFGPGTRLTVT.